These T cell receptor beta chains were read from a single sample in a study of cytomegalovirus exposure and HLA in healthy donors. Clones were sequenced by immunoSEQ multiplex PCR, and TCRdb holds only the in-frame ones, with some missing. This repertoire comprises just over 150,000 clones; its ten largest clones make up 1.3%. Sequencing input: PBMCs. The receptors were gathered from a woman between 55 and 75 years old in good health and CMV-seronegative. Each CDR3 is given with its conserved first and last residue. The order of the fields is V gene, D gene, J gene, CDR3 DNA, CDR3 protein. The D gene is left open where the match is weak.

v_gene: TRBV27
d_gene: TRBD1
j_gene: TRBJ2-7
CDR3nt: TGTGCCAGCAGTTTGACAGGGGGCTCCTACGAGCAGTACTTC
CDR3aa: CASSLTGGSYEQYF

v_gene: TRBV10-2
d_gene: TRBD2
j_gene: TRBJ2-7
CDR3nt: TGCGCCAGCAGTCGAAGGACTAGCTTTGACGAGCAGTACTTC
CDR3aa: CASSRRTSFDEQYF

v_gene: TRBV18
d_gene: -
j_gene: TRBJ1-2
CDR3nt: TGTGCCAGCTCTCGCGAAACTAACTATGGCTACACCTTC
CDR3aa: CASSRETNYGYTF

v_gene: TRBV5-1
d_gene: TRBD2
j_gene: TRBJ2-7
CDR3nt: TGCGCCAGCAGCTTGCCTCTGAGCGGGAGGGCCTACGAGCAGTACTTC
CDR3aa: CASSLPLSGRAYEQYF

v_gene: TRBV9
d_gene: TRBD2
j_gene: TRBJ2-5
CDR3nt: TGTGCCAGCAGCCCGGGGAGGGGCTCGGTCCAAGAGACCCAGTACTTC
CDR3aa: CASSPGRGSVQETQYF

v_gene: TRBV4-2
d_gene: TRBD1
j_gene: TRBJ2-2
CDR3nt: TGTGCCAGCAGTCATCGACAGGGGGCGGACACCGGGGAGCTGTTTTTT
CDR3aa: CASSHRQGADTGELFF

v_gene: TRBV28
d_gene: -
j_gene: TRBJ2-7
CDR3nt: TGTGCCAGCAGCCCGAGAGGTTTAGAGCAGTACTTC
CDR3aa: CASSPRGLEQYF

v_gene: TRBV5-1
d_gene: -
j_gene: TRBJ1-1
CDR3nt: TGCGCCAGCAGCTTGGAAGCAGGGGCCACTGAAGCTTTCTTT
CDR3aa: CASSLEAGATEAFF

v_gene: TRBV7-8
d_gene: TRBD1
j_gene: TRBJ1-6
CDR3nt: TGTGCCAGCAGCCCGCTAGGGGGGACAGGACAGAGGTCCTATAATTCACCCCTCCACTTT
CDR3aa: CASSPLGGTGQRSYNSPLHF

v_gene: TRBV28
d_gene: -
j_gene: TRBJ1-5
CDR3nt: TGTGCCAGCAGTTGGGGAGTGATTGGCTCCAGCAATCAGCCCCAGCATTTT
CDR3aa: CASSWGVIGSSNQPQHF

v_gene: TRBV19
d_gene: -
j_gene: TRBJ2-6
CDR3nt: TGTGCCAGTAGTATTCTAGGCGGGGCCAACGTCCTGACTTTC
CDR3aa: CASSILGGANVLTF

v_gene: TRBV27
d_gene: TRBD1
j_gene: TRBJ1-1
CDR3nt: TGTGCCAGCAGTTCACTGACAGGGGCGCCTGAAGCTTTCTTT
CDR3aa: CASSSLTGAPEAFF

v_gene: TRBV18
d_gene: TRBD1
j_gene: TRBJ2-7
CDR3nt: TGTGCCAGCTCACCCCGGACAGGGGACTCCTACGAGCAGTACTTC
CDR3aa: CASSPRTGDSYEQYF

v_gene: TRBV5-1
d_gene: -
j_gene: TRBJ2-5
CDR3nt: TGCGCCAGCAGCTCCCCAGGGGAGGAGACCCAGTACTTC
CDR3aa: CASSSPGEETQYF

v_gene: TRBV9
d_gene: TRBD1
j_gene: TRBJ2-2
CDR3nt: TGTGCCAGCAGCGTAGGCGAGGGGGCGGGGGAGCTGTTTTTT
CDR3aa: CASSVGEGAGELFF

v_gene: TRBV18
d_gene: TRBD1
j_gene: TRBJ1-1
CDR3nt: TGTGCCAGCTCACCATTTGGGACAGGGACGAACACTGAAGCTTTCTTT
CDR3aa: CASSPFGTGTNTEAFF

v_gene: TRBV12-5
d_gene: -
j_gene: TRBJ2-1
CDR3nt: TGTGCTAGTGGTTTGGTCGGAGCGGACTCCAATGAGCAGTTCTTC
CDR3aa: CASGLVGADSNEQFF

v_gene: TRBV4-1
d_gene: -
j_gene: TRBJ1-2
CDR3nt: TGCGCCAGCAGCCATGAGCCTAACTATGGCTACACCTTC
CDR3aa: CASSHEPNYGYTF

v_gene: TRBV19
d_gene: -
j_gene: TRBJ2-1
CDR3nt: TGTGCCAGTAGCTTAGCGGTCCGCTACAATGAGCAGTTCTTC
CDR3aa: CASSLAVRYNEQFF

v_gene: TRBV29-1
d_gene: TRBD1
j_gene: TRBJ2-7
CDR3nt: TGCAGCGTTGAGTCCGGGACAGGGGGTTACGAGCAGTACTTC
CDR3aa: CSVESGTGGYEQYF